Below are 19 T cell receptor beta chains sequenced from a single sample in a study of cytomegalovirus exposure and HLA in healthy donors. This PCR relied on a set of 60 Vbeta primers and 13 Jbeta primers. Only in-frame clones appear in the TCRdb table, and some are missing; sequencing was by immunoSEQ multiplex PCR. Here the sample spans fewer than 150,000 clones, more than 80% being singletons. The sequencing input was PBMCs. The receptors shown here come from a woman in her 30s in good health and CMV-seropositive.

The chain joins TRBV7-9 to TRBJ2-5, with a possible D match to TRBD2 (5 bases). In germline, CDR1 is SEHNR, CDR2 FQNEAQ (reference sequence). The CDR3 length is 15 residues. V was trimmed by 3 bases and J by 5 bases, leaving 16 bases between them. This CDR3 is CASSLLLGQMETQYF. In nucleotides, the CDR3 is TGTGCCAGCAGCTTGCTACTAGGGCAGATGGAGACCCAGTACTTC.

The chain uses TRBV9 and TRBJ2-3; 9 bases fit TRBD2. The V and J ends lost 4 bases and 3 bases, in that order; junction bases with no gene match: 6. Germline loops: CDR1 SGDLS, CDR2 YYNGEE. The CDR3 contains 15 residues. The CDR3 here is CASSSLAGLTDTQYF. The CDR3 DNA sequence: TGTGCCAGCAGCTCCCTAGCGGGGTTGACAGATACGCAGTATTTT.

V gene TRBV4-1 combines with J gene TRBJ2-7; a possible D gene is TRBD1 (5 bases). This CDR3 comprises 18 residues. Trimming removed 0 bases at V and 7 bases at J, with 25 bases between. Per germline, CDR1 MGHRA and CDR2 YSYEKL. The CDR3 here is CASSQEGPMWGREAEQYF. CDR3 nucleotide sequence: TGCGCCAGCAGCCAAGAGGGCCCAATGTGGGGCAGGGAAGCTGAGCAGTACTTC.

The rearrangement links TRBV10-3 to TRBJ2-7; 10 nucleotides align to TRBD1. There are 14 residues in the CDR3. The junction had 9 bases not matched to a gene; V was cut back by 7 bases and J by 6 bases. The germline V gene has CDR1 ENHRY and CDR2 SYGVKD. The CDR3 DNA reads TGTGCCATCACCGGGGGACAGGGGTTAGGCGAGCAGTACTTC. Translated: CAITGGQGLGEQYF.

The gene calls are TRBV19 and TRBJ1-5; D gene unclear. The CDR3 is 13 amino acids. V was clipped by 3 bases and J by 7 bases, with 10 bases between them. The germline gives CDR1 LNHDA, CDR2 SQIVND (reference sequence). The CDR3 reads CASSIGVWQPQHF. CDR3 nucleotides: TGTGCCAGTAGTATCGGTGTTTGGCAGCCCCAGCATTTT.

V usage is TRBV7-9 and J usage is TRBJ2-4; 7 bases are a match to TRBD1. The CDR3 totals 16 residues. Germline V gene data show CDR1 as SEHNR and CDR2 as FQNEAQ (reference sequence). J was trimmed by 11 bases and V by 3 bases; bases with no gene match: 16. The CDR3 DNA is TGTGCCAGCAGCTTCGCCGGGACAGCTACTCGAGCGGTTCAGTACTTC. This codes for CASSFAGTATRAVQYF.

The V and J genes are TRBV9 and TRBJ2-1, with a weak D call TRBD2 (7 bases). V was pared by 4 bases and J by 3 bases, with 20 bases between. The V gene's germline CDR1 is SGDLS and CDR2 YYNGEE. The CDR3 is made up of 17 amino acids. In DNA, the CDR3 is TGTGCCAGCAGCCCGTTTCGGGGGGCGGGTGGCTACAATGAGCAGTTCTTC. Amino acid sequence: CASSPFRGAGGYNEQFF.

The J gene is TRBJ2-3, the V gene TRBV30; TRBD2 matches at 15 bases. The length of the CDR3 is 16 residues. Germline V gene lookup returns CDR1 GTSNPN and CDR2 SVGIG (reference sequence). The trim removed 1 base at V and 6 bases at J, leaving 5 bases unmatched. DNA for the CDR3: TGTGCCTGGAGTGGGGGACTAGCGGGGGGAGCTGATACGCAGTATTTT. This gives the protein CAWSGGLAGGADTQYF.

The V call is TRBV27, the J call TRBJ2-1; D perhaps matches TRBD1 (6 bases). CDR1 is MNHEY and CDR2 is SMNVEV in the germline V gene (reference sequence). With 6 bases removed from V and 1 base from J, the gap between germline ends came to 16 bases. This CDR3 has 16 amino acids. The CDR3 loop reads CASRPQGFGSYNEQFF. Written as DNA, the CDR3 is TGTGCCAGCAGACCACAGGGATTCGGATCCTACAATGAGCAGTTCTTC.

This chain links TRBV5-1 with TRBJ1-5; D gene uncertain. Trimming removed 4 bases at V and 1 base at J, with 15 bases between. The CDR3 loop spans 16 amino acids. Germline V gene data show CDR1 as SGHRS and CDR2 as YFSETQ. This CDR3 is CASSASPSGSNQPQHF. CDR3 sequence (DNA): TGCGCCAGCAGCGCCTCGCCATCGGGGAGCAATCAGCCCCAGCATTTT.

This rearrangement joins TRBV9 to TRBJ2-7, with D maybe TRBD1 (6 bases). Germline CDR1 reads SGDLS; CDR2 reads YYNGEE. This CDR3 comprises 17 residues. V was cut by 4 bases and J by 4 bases, with 24 bases left in between. Here the CDR3 reads CASSNNPDSPRRYEQYF. The CDR3 DNA reads as TGTGCCAGCAGCAACAACCCGGACAGCCCCAGGAGGTACGAGCAGTACTTC.

This clone was counted once. The V call is TRBV28, the J call TRBJ1-1; unclear D gene. The CDR3 is made up of 13 amino acids. Germline V CDR1 and CDR2: MDHEN, SYDVKM. V lost 3 bases and J lost 10, with 15 bases in between. The CDR3 is CASSLARTAGAFF. The DNA of the CDR3 is TGTGCCAGCAGTTTGGCTCGGACGGCGGGAGCTTTCTTT.

V is TRBV5-1 and J is TRBJ2-1; 12 bases are a match to TRBD2. V shed 4 bases and J 4 bases; nucleotides not matched to a gene: 3. CDR3 length equals 15 residues. Germline V gene data show CDR1 as SGHRS and CDR2 as YFSETQ. The CDR3: CASSLGLAGYNEQFF. The CDR3 bases are TGCGCCAGCAGCCTTGGACTAGCGGGGTACAATGAGCAGTTCTTC.

This chain connects TRBV7-9 to TRBJ2-1; perhaps TRBD2 as D (5 bases). The germline CDR1 and CDR2 sequences are SEHNR and FQNEAQ (reference sequence). Trimming pared 1 base from V and 12 bases from J, leaving 19 bases between. The CDR3 covers 15 residues. The CDR3 loop reads CASSLVPQLESAQFF. The DNA for the CDR3 is TGTGCCAGCAGCTTAGTCCCCCAACTAGAGAGCGCGCAGTTCTTC.

On this clone: This sample includes further DNA sequences coding for the same CDR3. The CDR3 DNA sequence: TGTGCCAGCAGGCTAGACAGTTACAATGAGCAGTTCTTC. This sequence encodes CASRLDSYNEQFF. V gene TRBV5-4 combines with J gene TRBJ2-1; D possibly corresponds to TRBD1 (5 bases). CDR3 length equals 13 residues. Germline CDR1 reads SGHNT; CDR2 reads YYREEE (reference sequence). V lost 5 bases and J 4 bases, leaving 10 bases between the germline ends.

The V and J genes are TRBV7-8 and TRBJ2-1; TRBD1 is a possible D gene (6 bases). The germline gives CDR1 SGHVS, CDR2 FQNEAQ. V was trimmed by 5 bases and J by 5 bases, leaving 10 bases between them. The CDR3 consists of 13 residues. DNA for the CDR3: TGTGCCAGCAGCCCGGGGACACACAATGAGCAGTTCTTC. Translated: CASSPGTHNEQFF.

The chain couples TRBV6-5 to TRBJ2-1, with 11 nucleotides matching TRBD2. The CDR3 loop spans 15 amino acids. The germline CDR1 and CDR2 sequences are MNHEY and SVGAGI. J was trimmed by 13 bases and V by 6 bases; bases with no gene match: 14. CDR3 DNA sequence: TGTGCCAGCAGACGCACTAGCGGGGGCCCCACTACACAGTTCTTC. Translation: CASRRTSGGPTTQFF.

The gene calls are TRBV5-6 and TRBJ2-1; 7 bases map to TRBD1. The ends lost 4 bases at V and 4 bases at J; junction bases unmatched: 5. Germline V lookup: CDR1 SGHDT, CDR2 YYEEEE. This CDR3 is 14 amino acids long. The CDR3 is CASSTGQVYNEQFF. The CDR3 region has the DNA TGTGCCAGCAGCACCGGACAGGTTTACAATGAGCAGTTCTTC. The whole variable domain, filled in from reference TRBV5-6 and TRBJ2-1, reads DAGVTQSPTHLIKTRGQQVTLRCSPKSGHDTVSWYQQALGQGPQFIFQYYEEEERQRGNFPDRFSGHQFPNYSSELNVNALLLGDSALYLCASSTGQVYNEQFFGPGTRLTVL.

The CDR3 reads CASSSRDRGNTIYF. The DNA for the CDR3 is TGTGCCAGCAGCAGTCGGGACAGAGGAAACACCATATATTTT. V gene TRBV7-6 combines with J gene TRBJ1-3; 7 positions agree with TRBD1. V lost 5 bases and J lost 4; bases outside the gene matches: 5. Germline V gives CDR1 SGHVS, CDR2 FNYEAQ. CDR3 length: 14 residues. Based on the CDR3 plus reference TRBV7-6 and TRBJ1-3, the full variable domain is GAGVSQSPRYKVTKRGQDVALRCDPISGHVSLYWYRQALGQGPEFLTYFNYEAQQDKSGLPNDRFSAERPEGSISTLTIQRTEQRDSAMYRCASSSRDRGNTIYFGEGSWLTVV.